The clone carrying this T cell receptor (beta chain) has more than one count but fewer than ten. Its antigen is still unknown. The data are from a study of early T cells in non-severe SARS-CoV-2 infection. Study-level information: The authors sequenced bulk RNA from unsorted whole blood, leaving chains unpaired. Study findings and constraints: The study's VDJdb matching favored anti-spike CD8 responses and missed private and CD4 specificities.

The length of the CDR3 is 16 residues. The junction had 10 bases not matched to a gene; V was cut back by 4 bases and J by 7 bases. TCRdb re-analysed the 5' RACE reads in MiXCR, keeping a single row per CDR3 protein. Seen here are about 80,000 distinct CDR3 sequences, around 13% observed once, and the top ten hold around 1.1%. The sample comprised whole blood. The TCR comes from an adult who was a healthcare worker with PCR-confirmed SARS-CoV-2 infection or an uninfected control (not recorded which). The chain is built from TRBV12-3 or TRBV12-4 and TRBJ2-1; TRBD2 aligns across 10 bases. The DNA of the CDR3 is TGTGCCAGCAGTTCCTACGGGAGCGGGGGGGCAAATGAGCAGTTCTTC. Translating it yields CASSSYGSGGANEQFF.